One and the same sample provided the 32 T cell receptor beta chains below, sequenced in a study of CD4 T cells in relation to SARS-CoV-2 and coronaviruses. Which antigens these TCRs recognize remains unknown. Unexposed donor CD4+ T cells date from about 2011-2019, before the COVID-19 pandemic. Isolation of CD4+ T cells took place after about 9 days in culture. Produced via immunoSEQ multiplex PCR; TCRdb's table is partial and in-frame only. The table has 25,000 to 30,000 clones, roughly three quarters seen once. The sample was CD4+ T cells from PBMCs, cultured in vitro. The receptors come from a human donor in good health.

DNA of the CDR3: TGTGCCAGCAGCTTGGGGGTGACAGGGCAAGAGACCCAGTACTTC. The encoded protein is CASSLGVTGQETQYF. This chain joins TRBV5-6 and TRBJ2-5, with TRBD1 matching over 7 bases. This CDR3 comprises 15 residues. Germline assignment: CDR1 SGHDT and CDR2 YYEEEE. Unmatched junction bases numbered 4, after V lost 0 bases and J lost 2 bases.

CDR3 sequence (DNA): TGCGCCAGCAGCCCGGGACTTTTAGATTCACCCCTCCACTTT. Its protein product is CASSPGLLDSPLHF. The chain employs TRBV4-1 and TRBJ1-6; D is perhaps TRBD1 (5 bases). Trimming cost V 4 bases and J 8 bases, with 12 bases left between them. Germline V gives CDR1 MGHRA, CDR2 YSYEKL. CDR3 length equals 14 residues.

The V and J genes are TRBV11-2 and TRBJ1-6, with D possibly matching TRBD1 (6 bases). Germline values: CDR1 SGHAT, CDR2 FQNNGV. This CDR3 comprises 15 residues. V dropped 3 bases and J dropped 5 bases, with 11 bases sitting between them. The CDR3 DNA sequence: TGTGCCAGCAGCTTGGGGGGGCAAGATAATTCACCCCTCCACTTT. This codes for CASSLGGQDNSPLHF.

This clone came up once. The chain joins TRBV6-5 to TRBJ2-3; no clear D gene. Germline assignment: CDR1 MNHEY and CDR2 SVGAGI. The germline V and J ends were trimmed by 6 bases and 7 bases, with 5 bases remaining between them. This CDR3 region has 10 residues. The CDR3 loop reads CASRRNTQYF. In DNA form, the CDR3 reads TGTGCCAGCAGGAGGAATACGCAGTATTTT.

The CDR3 spells CASSQDGTPSDTQYF. CDR3 sequence (DNA): TGCGCCAGCAGCCAAGATGGGACACCCTCCGATACGCAGTATTTT. The J gene is TRBJ2-3, the V gene TRBV4-3; a possible D gene is TRBD1 (6 bases). The V and J ends lost 0 bases and 6 bases respectively, with 13 bases between them. Germline V gene sequence: CDR1 LGHNA, CDR2 YSLEER. The CDR3 runs 15 residues.

The CDR3 spells CASSLATSASTDTQYF. Here the CDR3 DNA reads TGTGCCAGCAGCTTAGCTACTAGCGCCAGCACAGATACGCAGTATTTT. The chain employs TRBV7-9 and TRBJ2-3, with TRBD2 identical over 7 bases. CDR1 and CDR2 (germline): SEHNR, FQNEAQ (reference sequence). The J segment lost 0 bases and the V segment lost 0 bases, leaving 3 bases of the junction unmatched. This CDR3 comprises 16 residues.

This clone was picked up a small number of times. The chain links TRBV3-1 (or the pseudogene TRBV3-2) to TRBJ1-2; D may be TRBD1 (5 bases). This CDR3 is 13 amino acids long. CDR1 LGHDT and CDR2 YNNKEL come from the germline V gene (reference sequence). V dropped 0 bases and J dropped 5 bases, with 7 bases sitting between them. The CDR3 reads CASSQETAYGYTF. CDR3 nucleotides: TGTGCCAGCAGCCAAGAGACAGCTTATGGCTACACCTTC.

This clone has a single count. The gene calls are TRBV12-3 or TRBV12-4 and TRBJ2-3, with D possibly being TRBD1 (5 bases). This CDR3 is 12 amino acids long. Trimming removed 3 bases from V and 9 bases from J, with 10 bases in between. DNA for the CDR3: TGTGCCAGCAGTTTTAGGGGAACAACGCAGTATTTT. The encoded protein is CASSFRGTTQYF.

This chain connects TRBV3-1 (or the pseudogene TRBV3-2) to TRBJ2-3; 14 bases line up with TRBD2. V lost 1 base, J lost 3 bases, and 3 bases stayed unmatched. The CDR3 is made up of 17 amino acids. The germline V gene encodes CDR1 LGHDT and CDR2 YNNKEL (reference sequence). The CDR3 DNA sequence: TGTGCCAGCAGCCAAGGGACTAGCGGGAGGTGGACAGATACGCAGTATTTT. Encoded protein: CASSQGTSGRWTDTQYF.

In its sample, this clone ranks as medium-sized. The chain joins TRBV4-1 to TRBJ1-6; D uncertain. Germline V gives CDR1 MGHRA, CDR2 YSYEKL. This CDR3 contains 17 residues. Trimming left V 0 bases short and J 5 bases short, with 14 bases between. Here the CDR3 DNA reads TGCGCCAGCAGCCAAGAACAGAGGGCGATCGATAATTCACCCCTCCACTTT. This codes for CASSQEQRAIDNSPLHF.

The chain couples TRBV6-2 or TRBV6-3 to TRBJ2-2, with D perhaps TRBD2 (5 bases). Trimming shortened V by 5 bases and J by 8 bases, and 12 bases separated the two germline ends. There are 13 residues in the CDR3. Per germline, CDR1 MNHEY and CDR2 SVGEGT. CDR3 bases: TGTGCCAGCAGTCGCGGACTGGCGGGGGAGCTGTTTTTT. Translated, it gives CASSRGLAGELFF.

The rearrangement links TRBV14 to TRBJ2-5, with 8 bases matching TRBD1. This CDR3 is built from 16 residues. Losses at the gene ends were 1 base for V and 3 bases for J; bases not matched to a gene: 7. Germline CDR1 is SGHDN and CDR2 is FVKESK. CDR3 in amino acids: CASSQGVGQAEETQYF. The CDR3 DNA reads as TGTGCCAGCAGCCAAGGTGTGGGACAGGCCGAAGAGACCCAGTACTTC.

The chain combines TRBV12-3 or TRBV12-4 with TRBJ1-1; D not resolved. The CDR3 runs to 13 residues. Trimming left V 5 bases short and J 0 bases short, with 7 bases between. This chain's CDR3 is CASSTDMNTEAFF. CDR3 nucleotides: TGTGCCAGCAGTACCGACATGAACACTGAAGCTTTCTTT.

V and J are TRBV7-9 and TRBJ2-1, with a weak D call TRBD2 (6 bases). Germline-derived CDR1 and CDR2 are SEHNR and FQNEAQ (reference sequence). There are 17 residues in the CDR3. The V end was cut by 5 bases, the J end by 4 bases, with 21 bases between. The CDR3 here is CASSPEVGGPHYNEQFF. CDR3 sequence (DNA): TGTGCCAGCAGCCCAGAGGTCGGGGGACCCCATTACAATGAGCAGTTCTTC.

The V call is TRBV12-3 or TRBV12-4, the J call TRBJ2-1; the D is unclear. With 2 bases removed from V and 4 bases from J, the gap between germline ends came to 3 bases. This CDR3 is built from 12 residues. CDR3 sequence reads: CASSLSYNEQFF. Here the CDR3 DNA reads TGTGCCAGCAGTTTATCTTACAATGAGCAGTTCTTC.

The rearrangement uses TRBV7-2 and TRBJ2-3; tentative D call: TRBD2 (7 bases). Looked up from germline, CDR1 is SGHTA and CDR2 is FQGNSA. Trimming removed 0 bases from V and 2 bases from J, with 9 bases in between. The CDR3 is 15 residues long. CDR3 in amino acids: CASSLARGATDTQYF. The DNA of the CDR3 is TGTGCCAGCAGCTTAGCACGGGGGGCCACAGATACGCAGTATTTT.

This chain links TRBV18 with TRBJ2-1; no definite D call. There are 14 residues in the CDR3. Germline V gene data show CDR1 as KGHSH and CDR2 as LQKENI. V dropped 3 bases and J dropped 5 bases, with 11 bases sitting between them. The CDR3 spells CASSPPGKNNEQFF. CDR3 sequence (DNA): TGTGCCAGCTCACCCCCTGGTAAAAACAATGAGCAGTTCTTC.

The CDR3 bases are TGTGCCAGCTCACCACCGAACAGGGGGCGGGACACTGAAGCTTTCTTT. Amino acid sequence: CASSPPNRGRDTEAFF. The rearrangement uses TRBV18 and TRBJ1-1; 9 bases line up with TRBD1. The germline V gene encodes CDR1 KGHSH and CDR2 LQKENI. CDR3 length equals 16 residues. J lost 3 bases, V lost 0 bases, and 5 bases had no gene match.

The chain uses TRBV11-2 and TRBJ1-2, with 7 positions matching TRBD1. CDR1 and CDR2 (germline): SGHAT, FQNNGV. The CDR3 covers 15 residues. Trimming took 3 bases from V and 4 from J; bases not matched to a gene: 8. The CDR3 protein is CASSFLTGSPYGYTF. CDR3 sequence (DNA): TGTGCCAGCAGCTTCCTGACAGGGTCCCCCTATGGCTACACCTTC. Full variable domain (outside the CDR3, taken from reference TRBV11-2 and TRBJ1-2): EAGVAQSPRYKIIEKRQSVAFWCNPISGHATLYWYQQILGQGPKLLIQFQNNGVVDDSQLPKDRFSAERLKGVDSTLKIQPAKLEDSAVYLCASSFLTGSPYGYTFGSGTRLTVV.

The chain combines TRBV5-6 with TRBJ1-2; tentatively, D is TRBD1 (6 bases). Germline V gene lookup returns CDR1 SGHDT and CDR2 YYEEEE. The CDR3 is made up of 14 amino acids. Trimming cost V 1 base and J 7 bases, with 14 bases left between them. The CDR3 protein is CASSLLSDRPGYTF. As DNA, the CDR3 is TGTGCCAGCAGCTTGTTGTCGGACAGACCTGGCTACACCTTC.

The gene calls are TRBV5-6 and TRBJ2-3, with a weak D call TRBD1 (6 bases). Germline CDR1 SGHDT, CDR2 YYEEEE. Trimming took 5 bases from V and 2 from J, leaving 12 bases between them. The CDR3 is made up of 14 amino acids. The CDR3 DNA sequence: TGTGCCAGCAGTTTACAGGGTCCCACAGATACGCAGTATTTT. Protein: CASSLQGPTDTQYF. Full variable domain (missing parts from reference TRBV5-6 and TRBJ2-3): DAGVTQSPTHLIKTRGQQVTLRCSPKSGHDTVSWYQQALGQGPQFIFQYYEEEERQRGNFPDRFSGHQFPNYSSELNVNALLLGDSALYLCASSLQGPTDTQYFGPGTRLTVL.

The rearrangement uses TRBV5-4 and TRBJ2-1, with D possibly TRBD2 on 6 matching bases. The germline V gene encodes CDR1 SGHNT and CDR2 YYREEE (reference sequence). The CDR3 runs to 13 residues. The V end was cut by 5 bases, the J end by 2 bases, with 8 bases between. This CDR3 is CASSSGTYNEQFF. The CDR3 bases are TGTGCCAGCAGTAGCGGTACCTACAATGAGCAGTTCTTC.

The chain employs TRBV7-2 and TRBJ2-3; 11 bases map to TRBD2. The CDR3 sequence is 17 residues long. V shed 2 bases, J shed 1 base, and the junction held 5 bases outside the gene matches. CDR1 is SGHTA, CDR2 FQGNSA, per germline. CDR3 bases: TGTGCCAGCAGCTTACTTACTAGCGGGAGCCGCACAGATACGCAGTATTTT. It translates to CASSLLTSGSRTDTQYF. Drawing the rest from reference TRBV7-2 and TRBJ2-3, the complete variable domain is GAGVSQSPSNKVTEKGKDVELRCDPISGHTALYWYRQSLGQGLEFLIYFQGNSAPDKSGLPSDRFSAERTGGSVSTLTIQRTQQEDSAVYLCASSLLTSGSRTDTQYFGPGTRLTVL.

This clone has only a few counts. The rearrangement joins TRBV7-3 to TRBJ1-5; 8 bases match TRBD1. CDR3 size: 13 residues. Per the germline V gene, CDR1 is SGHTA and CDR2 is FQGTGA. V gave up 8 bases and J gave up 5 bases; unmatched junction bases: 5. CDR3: CASSEGQDQPQHF. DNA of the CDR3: TGTGCCAGCTCCGAGGGACAGGATCAGCCCCAGCATTTT.

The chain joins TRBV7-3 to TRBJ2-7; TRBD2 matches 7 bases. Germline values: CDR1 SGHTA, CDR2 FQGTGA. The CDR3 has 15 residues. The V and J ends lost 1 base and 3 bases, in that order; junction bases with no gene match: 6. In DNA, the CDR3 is TGTGCCAGCAGCTTAATCGGGGGGTCCAACTACGAGCAGTACTTC. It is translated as CASSLIGGSNYEQYF.

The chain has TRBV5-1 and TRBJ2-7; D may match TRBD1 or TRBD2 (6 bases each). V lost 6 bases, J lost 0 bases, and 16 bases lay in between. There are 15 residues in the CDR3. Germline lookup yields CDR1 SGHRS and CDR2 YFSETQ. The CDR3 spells CASTPRGGGSYEQYF. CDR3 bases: TGCGCCAGCACCCCCCGAGGAGGGGGCTCCTACGAGCAGTACTTC.

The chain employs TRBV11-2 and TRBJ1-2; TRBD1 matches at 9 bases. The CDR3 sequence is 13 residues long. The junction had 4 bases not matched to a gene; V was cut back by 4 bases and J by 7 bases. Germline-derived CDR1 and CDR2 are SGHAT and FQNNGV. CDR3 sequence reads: CASSYRGQGGYTF. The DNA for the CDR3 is TGTGCCAGCAGCTACAGGGGGCAGGGTGGCTACACCTTC.

CDR3 protein: CASGLEGPSTDTQYF. The CDR3 DNA reads as TGTGCCAGTGGCCTGGAGGGCCCCAGCACAGATACGCAGTATTTT. The gene calls are TRBV19 and TRBJ2-3; D is perhaps TRBD2 (6 bases). Per germline, CDR1 LNHDA and CDR2 SQIVND (reference sequence). The CDR3 runs 15 residues. V was trimmed by 8 bases and J by 0 bases, leaving 15 bases between them.

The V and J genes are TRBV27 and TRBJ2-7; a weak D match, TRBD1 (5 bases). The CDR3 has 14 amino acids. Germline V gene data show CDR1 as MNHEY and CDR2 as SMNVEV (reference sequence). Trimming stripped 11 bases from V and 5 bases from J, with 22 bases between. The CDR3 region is CAQDWGRLHDEQYF. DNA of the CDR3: TGTGCCCAAGATTGGGGCAGGCTGCACGACGAGCAGTACTTC.

CDR3 protein: CASSHVWDTEAFF. CDR3 sequence (DNA): TGTGCCAGCAGCCACGTTTGGGACACTGAAGCTTTCTTT. The V call is TRBV7-2, the J call TRBJ1-1; D gene unclear. Between the trimmed V and J ends, which lost 5 bases and 3 bases, there was a span of 10 bases. CDR1 is SGHTA and CDR2 is FQGNSA in the germline V gene. CDR3 length: 13 residues.

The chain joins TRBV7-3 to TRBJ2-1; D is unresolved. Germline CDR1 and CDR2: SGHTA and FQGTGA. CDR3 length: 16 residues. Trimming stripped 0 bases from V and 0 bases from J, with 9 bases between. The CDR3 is CASSLTGRRSYNEQFF. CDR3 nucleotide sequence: TGTGCCAGCAGCTTAACGGGCCGACGCTCCTACAATGAGCAGTTCTTC.

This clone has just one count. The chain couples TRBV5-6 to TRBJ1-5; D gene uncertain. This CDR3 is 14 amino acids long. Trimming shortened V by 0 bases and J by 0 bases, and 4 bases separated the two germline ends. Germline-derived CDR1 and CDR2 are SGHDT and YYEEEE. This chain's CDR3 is CASSLGGSNQPQHF. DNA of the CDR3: TGTGCCAGCAGCTTGGGAGGTAGCAATCAGCCCCAGCATTTT.